The 6 T cell receptor beta chains presented below share a single source sample, sequenced in a study of graft-versus-host responses after intestinal transplantation (dated by TCRdb to about 2021). Library preparation was by the immunoSEQ multiplex PCR assay. TCRdb obtained this table from immuneACCESS and retained in-frame rearrangements with V and J assigned. These tables miss some clones; where compared with another copy, unresolved V genes account for less than half of the shortfall, and the remainder is unexplained. Across this sample there are tens of thousands of clones, with around 94% seen only once. Of the sample, less than 0.85% falls within the top ten clones. This material consisted of PBMCs, taken 16 days after intestinal transplant. These receptors all stem from a human patient who received an intestinal transplant, so some T cells may come from the graft donor.

This clone was seen a single time. The CDR3 nucleotides are TGTGCCAGCAGTGAAGGCGGGAGGGCCACCGGGGAGCTGTTTTTT. Translation gives CASSEGGRATGELFF. The chain couples TRBV25-1 to TRBJ2-2, with 9 bases lining up with TRBD2. Germline CDR1 is MGHDK and CDR2 is SYGVNS. The CDR3 length is 15 residues. Trimming cost V 2 bases and J 4 bases; bases outside gene matches: 2.

A single count supports this clone. The chain is built from TRBV27 and TRBJ1-2; 8 positions match TRBD1. CDR3 size: 18 residues. Trimming at V came to 5 bases and at J to 3 bases, leaving 17 bases not matched to a gene. Germline lookup yields CDR1 MNHEY and CDR2 SMNVEV (reference sequence). In DNA form, the CDR3 reads TGTGCCAGCAGTCCTGGCGCACAGGGGGTATTCCGTTACTATGGCTACACCTTC. It specifies CASSPGAQGVFRYYGYTF.

The DNA for the CDR3 is TGTGCCATCAGTGAACAGGCCTCTGGGGCCAACGTCCTGACTTTC. It is translated as CAISEQASGANVLTF. The V call is TRBV10-3, the J call TRBJ2-6, with D maybe TRBD1 (5 bases). The CDR3 is 15 residues long. V was shortened by 3 bases and J by 0 bases, with 6 bases between the two germline ends. Germline CDR1 is ENHRY and CDR2 is SYGVKD.

As to this clone: Other nucleotide sequences in the sample specify the same CDR3. The chain carries TRBV5-1 and TRBJ2-7, with 9 bases matching TRBD2. The CDR3 loop spans 15 amino acids. V shed 1 base, J shed 1 base, and the junction held 3 bases outside the gene matches. Germline CDR1 is SGHRS and CDR2 is YFSETQ. CDR3 loop: CASSLSSGSSYEQYF. CDR3 in DNA: TGCGCCAGCAGCTTGAGTAGCGGGAGTTCCTACGAGCAGTACTTC. Full variable domain (remainder filled in from reference TRBV5-1 and TRBJ2-7): KAGVTQTPRYLIKTRGQQVTLSCSPISGHRSVSWYQQTPGQGLQFLFEYFSETQRNKGNFPGRFSGRQFSNSRSEMNVSTLELGDSALYLCASSLSSGSSYEQYFGPGTRLTVT.

The rearrangement joins TRBV4-2 to TRBJ2-1, with TRBD2 identical over 15 bases. The CDR3 is 20 residues long. Germline V gene data show CDR1 as LGHNA and CDR2 as YNFKEQ. Germline trimming cut 1 base from V and 0 bases from J; bases unmatched to any gene: 7. This CDR3 reads CASSQGAGLAGGSSYNEQFF. The CDR3 region has the DNA TGTGCCAGCAGCCAAGGGGCCGGACTAGCGGGAGGGAGCTCCTACAATGAGCAGTTCTTC.

The chain couples TRBV28 to TRBJ2-1; 12 positions agree with TRBD2. Germline V CDR1 and CDR2: MDHEN, SYDVKM. The CDR3 runs 16 residues. Unmatched junction bases numbered 5, after V lost 3 bases and J lost 5 bases. CDR3 coding DNA: TGTGCCAGCAGTTTGCGACTAGCGGGAGCGCACAATGAGCAGTTCTTC. Its protein is CASSLRLAGAHNEQFF.